Detailed here is one TCR beta chain. The antigen is not known. The sample belongs to a study of T-cell memory formation after mild COVID-19. Study-wide context: In these data, TCR clusters were largely donor specific. Study findings and constraints: Balance between CD4 and CD8 was seen in clones contracting day 15 to 85, and a CD4+ lean was seen in later expanders. The authors left the SARS-CoV-2 specificity of second-wave clones peaking on day 37 unconfirmed. Mainly in CM and EM were contracting CD4+ clones; CD8+ were in EMRA.

TCRdb recomputed calls from the 5' RACE reads with MiXCR, one row per CDR3 protein. The table includes approximately 570,000 distinct CDR3 sequences, about a sixth detected once. Per germline, CDR1 KGHDR and CDR2 SFDVKD. V shed 3 bases, J shed 4 bases, and the junction held 4 bases outside the gene matches. This CDR3 contains 14 residues. The TCR comes from an adult woman who had mild COVID-19 (a few samples of this study predate the infection). Cell type and time point are not known. The sequenced sample was PBMCs or a T cell subset sorted from them (not recorded which). The rearrangement uses TRBV24-1 and TRBJ1-2, with 7 bases aligning to TRBD1. The CDR3 region has the DNA TGTGCCACCAGTGATCGGACAGGCCCCTATGGCTACACCTTC. Protein: CATSDRTGPYGYTF.